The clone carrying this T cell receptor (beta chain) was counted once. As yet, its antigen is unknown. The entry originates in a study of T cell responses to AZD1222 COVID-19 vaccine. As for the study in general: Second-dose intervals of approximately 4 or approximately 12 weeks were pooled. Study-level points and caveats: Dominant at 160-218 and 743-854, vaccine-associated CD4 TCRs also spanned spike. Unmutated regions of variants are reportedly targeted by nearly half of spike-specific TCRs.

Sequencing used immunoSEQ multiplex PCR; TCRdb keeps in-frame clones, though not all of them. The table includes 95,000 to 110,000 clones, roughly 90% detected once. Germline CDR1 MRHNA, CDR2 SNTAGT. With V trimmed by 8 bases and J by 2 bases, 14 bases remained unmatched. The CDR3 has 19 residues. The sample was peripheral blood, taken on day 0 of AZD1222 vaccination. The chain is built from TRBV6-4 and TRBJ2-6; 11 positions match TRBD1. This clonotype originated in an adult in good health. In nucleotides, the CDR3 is TGTGCCAGCCGTCGGACAGGGGGCATCAGGTGCACTGGGGCCAACGTCCTGACTTTC. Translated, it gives CASRRTGGIRCTGANVLTF.